One and the same sample provided the 6 T cell receptor beta chains below, sequenced in a study of control samples from healthy donors and cancer patients. The protocol was immunoSEQ multiplex PCR, while the TCRdb copy is restricted to in-frame clones and leaves out a portion. In the table there are about 120,000 clones, about 94% of which are singletons. The sample comprised blood. All receptors come from a man aged 30-40 years in good health.

This sequence joins TRBV19 and TRBJ2-5; the D call may be TRBD1 or TRBD2 (5 bases each). Germline values: CDR1 LNHDA, CDR2 SQIVND (reference sequence). The V end was cut by 4 bases, the J end by 5 bases, with 8 bases between. The CDR3 totals 12 residues. CDR3 sequence reads: CASSRGWETQYF. CDR3 nucleotide sequence: TGTGCCAGTAGTAGGGGGTGGGAGACCCAGTACTTC.

This chain connects TRBV5-1 to TRBJ1-3; D is possibly TRBD1 (5 bases). CDR1 SGHRS and CDR2 YFSETQ come from the germline V gene. The CDR3 has 14 residues. V lost 6 bases to trimming and J lost 2 bases, with 12 bases between them. CDR3 DNA: TGCGCCAGCACCCCAACAGGAACTGGAAACACCATATATTTT. It is translated as CASTPTGTGNTIYF.

This clone showed up just once. The CDR3, as DNA: TGTGCCAGCTCAGCTGTTCGGGAGACCCAGTACTTC. This sequence encodes CASSAVRETQYF. The chain is built from TRBV18 and TRBJ2-5, with D uncertain. Trimming took off 5 bases at V and 5 bases at J, with 9 bases between the two ends. Germline V gives CDR1 KGHSH, CDR2 LQKENI. This CDR3 has 12 amino acids.

V usage is TRBV28 and J usage is TRBJ1-1; D possibly corresponds to TRBD1 (5 bases). V dropped 4 bases and J dropped 11 bases, with 23 bases sitting between them. The CDR3 runs 15 residues. Germline-derived CDR1 and CDR2 are MDHEN and SYDVKM. The CDR3, as DNA: TGTGCCAGCAGTTGGGCCCTGGGGGATGGATTAGCTGCTTTCTTT. Translating gives CASSWALGDGLAAFF. Drawing the rest from reference TRBV28 and TRBJ1-1, the complete variable domain is DVKVTQSSRYLVKRTGEKVFLECVQDMDHENMFWYRQDPGLGLRLIYFSYDVKMKEKGDIPEGYSVSREKKERFSLILESASTNQTSMYLCASSWALGDGLAAFFGQGTRLTVV.

This chain links TRBV28 with TRBJ1-5, with D perhaps matching TRBD1 (6 bases). This CDR3 contains 12 residues. Germline V CDR1 and CDR2: MDHEN, SYDVKM. V lost 8 bases and J 4 bases, leaving 9 bases between the germline ends. This chain's CDR3 is CASRQDNQPQHF. The DNA for the CDR3 is TGTGCCAGCCGACAGGATAATCAGCCCCAGCATTTT.

V and J are TRBV5-8 and TRBJ2-7; perhaps D is TRBD1 or TRBD2 (5 bases each). Trimming removed 2 bases from V and 0 bases from J, with 9 bases in between. CDR3 length: 14 amino acids. Per the germline V gene, CDR1 is SGHTS and CDR2 is YDEGEE. For the CDR3, the DNA is TGTGCCAGCAGCTTCAGGGACGCCTCCTACGAGCAGTACTTC. It yields the protein CASSFRDASYEQYF. Drawing the rest from reference TRBV5-8 and TRBJ2-7, the complete variable domain is EAGVTQSPTHLIKTRGQQATLRCSPISGHTSVYWYQQALGLGLQFLLWYDEGEERNRGNFPPRFSGRQFPNYSSELNVNALELEDSALYLCASSFRDASYEQYFGPGTRLTVT.